The 20 T cell receptor beta chains reported below all come from one sample, sequenced in a study of CD8+ T cells in alopecia areata. Following extraction, RNA underwent reverse transcription to cDNA, which served as the sequencing template. Assay used: immunoSEQ multiplex PCR; TCRdb lists only in-frame clones, some missing. The table has fewer than 150,000 clones, over 50% seen once. The material sequenced was CD4+ T cells sorted from blood, taken at week 0. These receptors came from a human donor with alopecia areata.

CDR3 amino acids: CAWSVGRGQITDTQYF. CDR3 sequence (DNA): TGTGCCTGGAGTGTAGGGAGGGGGCAGATAACAGATACGCAGTATTTT. The J gene is TRBJ2-3, the V gene TRBV30; D may correspond to TRBD1 or TRBD2 (7 bases each). The V gene's germline CDR1 is GTSNPN and CDR2 SVGIG (reference sequence). The CDR3 spans 16 residues. V was shortened by 0 bases and J by 3 bases, with 16 bases between the two germline ends.

The chain recombines TRBV15 with TRBJ1-1; no clear D. The CDR3 has 14 residues. CDR1 is LNHNV, CDR2 YYDKDF, per germline (reference sequence). With 0 bases removed from V and 1 base from J, the gap between germline ends came to 6 bases. Written as DNA, the CDR3 is TGTGCCACCAGCAGAGATTACGGGAACACTGAAGCTTTCTTT. It encodes CATSRDYGNTEAFF. Supplemented by reference TRBV15 and TRBJ1-1, the full variable domain reads DAMVIQNPRYQVTQFGKPVTLSCSQTLNHNVMYWYQQKSSQAPKLLFHYYDKDFNNEADTPDNFQSRRPNTSFCFLDIRSPGLGDTAMYLCATSRDYGNTEAFFGQGTRLTVV.

The chain links TRBV27 to TRBJ2-1; no clear D. CDR3 length: 17 residues. V lost 10 bases, J lost 0 bases, and 22 bases lay in between. CDR1 is MNHEY and CDR2 is SMNVEV in the germline V gene (reference sequence). CDR3 sequence reads: CATKQGPAVSSYNEQFF. The CDR3 coding sequence is TGTGCCACCAAACAAGGCCCCGCGGTCTCCTCCTACAATGAGCAGTTCTTC.

The chain recombines TRBV6-5 with TRBJ2-3; the D gene is possibly TRBD2 (5 bases). This CDR3 has 15 residues. Germline CDR1 MNHEY, CDR2 SVGAGI. V dropped 0 bases and J dropped 1 base, with 8 bases sitting between them. The CDR3 region is CASSYSGLRTDTQYF. The CDR3 nucleotides are TGTGCCAGCAGTTACTCAGGACTTCGCACAGATACGCAGTATTTT.

This clone was counted only a few times. The chain combines TRBV27 with TRBJ2-7; possibly TRBD1 for D (7 bases). V dropped 4 bases and J dropped 3 bases, with 19 bases sitting between them. Per the germline V gene, CDR1 is MNHEY and CDR2 is SMNVEV (reference sequence). The CDR3 has 16 residues. The CDR3, as DNA: TGTGCCAGCAGTTCCAGACCAGGGGGGAAGAACTACGAGCAGTACTTC. Translation: CASSSRPGGKNYEQYF.

In this sample, this clone turned up a few times. The chain couples TRBV7-2 to TRBJ2-7; the D is unclear. V lost 0 bases to trimming and J lost 5 bases, with 8 bases between them. CDR1 and CDR2 (germline): SGHTA, FQGNSA. This CDR3 has 13 amino acids. The CDR3, as DNA: TGTGCCAGCAGCTTAGCCCACCGGAACGAGCAGTACTTC. Protein: CASSLAHRNEQYF.

V is TRBV7-2 and J is TRBJ1-2, with TRBD1 matching over 10 bases. The CDR3 loop spans 13 amino acids. Germline loops: CDR1 SGHTA, CDR2 FQGNSA. V gave up 1 base and J gave up 9 bases; unmatched junction bases: 2. The DNA for the CDR3 is TGTGCCAGCAGCTTAGGGACAGGGGGAAGCTACACCTTC. This sequence encodes CASSLGTGGSYTF.

The table lists this clone with a few counts. The rearrangement joins TRBV9 to TRBJ1-5, with D perhaps matching TRBD1 (6 bases). Per the germline V gene, CDR1 is SGDLS and CDR2 is YYNGEE. The CDR3 extends over 14 amino acids. The ends were cut back, 3 bases at V and 3 bases at J, with 10 bases in the middle. For the CDR3, the DNA is TGTGCCAGCAGCGAGGGGGTGACCAATCAGCCCCAGCATTTT. Translation gives CASSEGVTNQPQHF.

In its sample, this clone was seen a few times. The V gene is TRBV9, the J gene TRBJ1-5, with D hard to call. The germline V gene encodes CDR1 SGDLS and CDR2 YYNGEE. This CDR3 is built from 15 residues. Deletions cut 2 bases from V and 0 bases from J, with 9 bases between. CDR3 sequence reads: CASSVSGASNQPQHF. The CDR3 DNA reads TGTGCCAGCAGCGTGTCAGGAGCTAGCAATCAGCCCCAGCATTTT.

This chain uses TRBV5-4 with TRBJ2-3; no clear D gene. Germline assignment: CDR1 SGHNT and CDR2 YYREEE (reference sequence). This CDR3 has 14 residues. The V end was cut by 0 bases, the J end by 1 base, with 6 bases between. CDR3 nucleotide sequence: TGTGCCAGCAGCTTGGGTGTGGGCACAGATACGCAGTATTTT. Protein: CASSLGVGTDTQYF.

The CDR3 protein is CASSLDGRYTDTQYF. Written as DNA, the CDR3 is TGTGCCAGCAGCTTAGACGGAAGGTACACAGATACGCAGTATTTT. The gene calls are TRBV7-2 and TRBJ2-3, with D unclear. CDR3 length: 15 residues. The germline V gene encodes CDR1 SGHTA and CDR2 FQGNSA. V was clipped by 1 base and J by 2 bases, with 10 bases between them.

The V and J genes are TRBV28 and TRBJ1-1; tentative D call: TRBD1 (5 bases). CDR3 length equals 14 residues. V gave up 8 bases and J gave up 4 bases, with 17 bases separating them. The germline gives CDR1 MDHEN, CDR2 SYDVKM. DNA for the CDR3: TGTGCCAGCGCCGCCCCAGGGAGGTTCACTGAAGCTTTCTTT. Encoded protein: CASAAPGRFTEAFF. Full variable domain (remainder filled in from reference TRBV28 and TRBJ1-1): DVKVTQSSRYLVKRTGEKVFLECVQDMDHENMFWYRQDPGLGLRLIYFSYDVKMKEKGDIPEGYSVSREKKERFSLILESASTNQTSMYLCASAAPGRFTEAFFGQGTRLTVV.

This clone was seen only a few times. The rearrangement joins TRBV25-1 to TRBJ1-5; possible D gene TRBD1, 6 bases. From germline, CDR1 is MGHDK and CDR2 SYGVNS. This CDR3 comprises 16 residues. V was shortened by 7 bases and J by 5 bases, with 21 bases between the two germline ends. CDR3 bases: TGTGCCAGCACGCAGGGGACAAAGGGGAATGATCAGCCCCAGCATTTT. As protein: CASTQGTKGNDQPQHF.

This clone was detected a few times. The CDR3 loop is CASIPGGNYNEQFF. CDR3 nucleotides: TGTGCCAGCATTCCTGGCGGTAACTACAATGAGCAGTTCTTC. The V and J genes are TRBV28 and TRBJ2-1, with no clear D. V gave up 7 bases and J gave up 3 bases, with 13 bases separating them. Germline CDR1 reads MDHEN; CDR2 reads SYDVKM. This CDR3 is 14 amino acids long. The entire variable domain, with the rest obtained from reference TRBV28 and TRBJ2-1, is as follows: DVKVTQSSRYLVKRTGEKVFLECVQDMDHENMFWYRQDPGLGLRLIYFSYDVKMKEKGDIPEGYSVSREKKERFSLILESASTNQTSMYLCASIPGGNYNEQFFGPGTRLTVL.

This chain links TRBV7-2 with TRBJ2-5; 7 bases map to TRBD2. This CDR3 has 16 amino acids. Germline CDR1 SGHTA, CDR2 FQGNSA. Trimming took 5 bases from V and 4 from J; bases not matched to a gene: 13. The CDR3 DNA is TGTGCCAGCAGCGAAGCAGGGCTAGCGGAGCGAGAGACCCAGTACTTC. It codes for CASSEAGLAERETQYF.

This chain uses TRBV7-2 with TRBJ1-3; D call uncertain. V shed 7 bases and J shed 8 bases, with 12 bases lying between them. The CDR3 has 12 residues. Germline V gives CDR1 SGHTA, CDR2 FQGNSA. This CDR3 is CASTRIKDTIYF. CDR3 DNA: TGTGCCAGCACCCGGATTAAGGACACCATATATTTT.

On this clone itself: One end of the junction is discordant with germline, which a read error may explain. The rearrangement uses TRBV7-2 and TRBJ1-3, with D possibly TRBD1 on 6 matching bases. CDR3 length equals 15 residues. The germline gives CDR1 SGHTA, CDR2 FQGNSA. CDR3 sequence reads: CASSQDIADSLRIYF. The CDR3 nucleotides are TGCGCCAGCAGCCAAGATATAGCGGACAGCCTTAGAATATATTTT.

This chain uses TRBV15 with TRBJ1-1, with TRBD1 matching over 7 bases. J lost 5 bases, V lost 0 bases, and 6 bases had no gene match. This CDR3 spans 15 amino acids. Looked up from germline, CDR1 is LNHNV and CDR2 is YYDKDF (reference sequence). The CDR3: CATSRDLHRGTEAFF. The CDR3 DNA is TGTGCCACCAGCAGAGATCTCCACAGGGGTACTGAAGCTTTCTTT.

The chain employs TRBV4-2 and TRBJ2-3; D not resolved. Trimming removed 1 base from V and 6 bases from J, with 5 bases in between. Germline CDR1 and CDR2: LGHNA and YNFKEQ. The CDR3 runs to 12 residues. The CDR3 nucleotides read TGTGCCAGCAGCCAAGGTCCTGATACGCAGTATTTT. Protein: CASSQGPDTQYF.

The chain carries TRBV7-8 and TRBJ1-4; TRBD1 might be the D (5 bases). This CDR3 contains 16 residues. Germline V gene sequence: CDR1 SGHVS, CDR2 FQNEAQ. The V and J ends lost 5 bases and 8 bases respectively, with 21 bases between them. CDR3 amino acids: CASSAPRGVAEEKLFF. The CDR3 bases are TGTGCCAGCAGCGCACCTCGAGGGGTGGCTGAAGAAAAACTGTTTTTT.